This T cell receptor (beta chain) was documented in a study of identical twins' blood T cells. V shed 6 bases and J shed 2 bases, with 11 bases lying between them. The CDR3 is 14 residues long. CDR1 is ENHRY and CDR2 is SYGVKD in the germline V gene. Each TCR cDNA library carried sample-specific barcodes on both ends. Original methodology: Each donor had about 100,000 to nearly 550,000 clonotypes. Via MiXCR, TCRdb re-called the 5' RACE reads, giving one row per CDR3 protein. These V and J calls derive from TCRdb rather than the authors' analysis. The sample yields fewer than 450,000 distinct CDR3 sequences, roughly 27% seen once.

This TCR was sampled from a woman aged 18-55 years in good health. V usage is TRBV10-3 and J usage is TRBJ1-5, with a possible D match to TRBD1 (5 bases). The sample comprised PBMCs. This chain's CDR3 is CAISTGTGNQPQHF. The DNA for the CDR3 is TGTGCCATCAGCACCGGGACGGGCAATCAGCCCCAGCATTTT.